This section outlines one T cell receptor (beta chain) sequence together with its context. The source of the sample is a study of blood T cell repertoires in COVID-19. For the study at large: Samples came from the United States, Italy and Spain, spanning acute and convalescent COVID-19. Nucleic acid was either cDNA or gDNA, and it came from T cells, B-cell-depleted T cells, or PBMCs.

As handled by the study authors: How many nucleated cells were present was estimated from reference gene primer amplification. Measured with immunoSEQ multiplex PCR; TCRdb has only the in-frame clones, and not every one. V and J calls and clone size are as listed in that table; D and trimming were resolved from the DNA. The sample contains 330,000 or so clones, 87% of which appear only once. The CDR3 consists of 15 residues. Trimming cost V 4 bases and J 0 bases; bases outside gene matches: 5. In germline, CDR1 is MNHEY, CDR2 SVGEGT. The sequence derives from a man aged 30 to 39 with COVID-19, enrolled during active disease. The sequenced sample consisted of peripheral blood. The rearrangement links TRBV6-2 or TRBV6-3 to TRBJ1-1; TRBD1 agrees at 7 bases. The CDR3 DNA reads TGTGCCAGCAGTTCGGACAGGAGCTTGAACACTGAAGCTTTCTTT. Its protein product is CASSSDRSLNTEAFF.